This note documents a single T cell receptor beta chain sequence. Antigen unknown. RNA transcripts were the source from which TCR beta CDR3 regions were amplified. The authors performed first-round RT-PCR with HTBI primers and then a second-round multiplex PCR. TCRdb redid the calling of the multiplex PCR reads with MiXCR, one entry per CDR3 protein. Counted here are 680,000 or so distinct CDR3 sequences, 22% occurring once; the ten biggest clones make up around 6.5%. V shed 4 bases and J shed 4 bases, with 13 bases lying between them. Germline V gene lookup returns CDR1 LNHDA and CDR2 SQIVND (reference sequence). This CDR3 spans 15 amino acids. The source of the sample is a study of Graves' ophthalmopathy and Graves' hyperthyroidism. Study-wide context: The authors collected peripheral blood at initial diagnosis, before any treatment. Study-level findings and limits: Detected in blood as well were most expanded thyroid clonotypes with frequency above 0.001.

Isolation of PBMCs was performed using about 9.9 ml of fresh peripheral blood. The chain employs TRBV19 and TRBJ2-2, with D tentatively TRBD1 (6 bases). Source material: peripheral blood. This TCR was sampled from a woman between 18 and 29 years old with stable Graves' hyperthyroidism. Some clones in this sample may be carry-over from other donors' samples. CDR3 residues: CASSTITGSTGELFF. Here the CDR3 DNA reads TGTGCCAGTAGTACTATTACAGGGTCCACCGGGGAGCTGTTTTTT.